This T cell receptor (beta chain) was recovered during a study of shared clonotypes between healthy human individuals. Broader study findings: Estimated richness was generally greater in naive than memory subsets. About 5% of naive CD4 clonotypes were shared across four donors.

V was shortened by 2 bases and J by 1 base, with 6 bases between the two germline ends. The CDR3 length is 14 residues. From germline, CDR1 is SGHDT and CDR2 YYEEEE. As defined, naive CD8 cells were CD45RO-negative and positively selected for CCR7, with terminally differentiated effector memory CD45RA+ cells excluded. This clone has a single count. Antigen: not known. The material for each subset, its genomic DNA, was split evenly across several immunoSEQ plates. Some clones are missing from TCRdb's copy, which holds only in-frame ones; the method was immunoSEQ multiplex PCR. The sample yields about 600,000 clones, 98% seen once.

The chain uses TRBV5-6 and TRBJ2-2; D gene uncertain. Material for sequencing was naive CD8+ T cells sorted from blood. The receptor was isolated from a man aged 25-45 years in good health. The CDR3 is CASSLIENTGELFF. As DNA, the CDR3 is TGTGCCAGCAGCTTAATAGAGAACACCGGGGAGCTGTTTTTT.